This record concerns one TCR beta chain sequence. This clonotype was observed a handful of times. This receptor's antigen is unknown. Base qualities are missing; no much larger clone stands one base away. The data stem from a study of post-analysis software for immune sequencing data (dated by TCRdb to the mid-2010s). Background for the entire study: Relapsing-remitting, secondary progressive and progressive-relapsing multiple sclerosis were recorded as disease courses, and subtype annotation was lacking for some patients. The patient repertoires were set against eleven to twelve previously published healthy control repertoires from donors whose ages ranged from roughly 6 to 26 years. A subset of samples was prepared in parallel using single-end sample barcoding, then pooled and co-amplified after Illumina adapter ligation.

The CDR3, cysteine through phenylalanine, is 15 amino acids long. Left in the record is the CDR3 DNA by itself, 45 bases read in frame from the first base. The germline V gene gives CDR1 as SGHTA and CDR2 as FQGTGA. The V and J ends are trimmed by 1 base and 1 base, leaving 8 bases between them. To demonstrate the VDJtools post-analysis software, the study profiled TCR beta repertoires from the peripheral blood of about 13 young patients with multiple sclerosis. The multiple sclerosis patients were children and adolescents ranging in age from 6 to 15 years. Libraries came from PCR. Sequenced using an Illumina HiSeq 2500. Unique molecular identifiers were incorporated into TCR beta cDNA libraries to reduce PCR and sequencing biases. Some 500,000 cDNA molecules were obtained per 1 to 10 million input T cells, so each molecule approximated one T cell. Patient libraries were prepared and sequenced with the same protocol used for the earlier healthy control dataset. Samples belonging to the same batch were prepared together, multiplexed and sequenced on a shared HiSeq lane. Concerning the study's data processing: Raw barcoded reads were processed with MIGEC, discarding single-read molecular identifier groups before consensus assembly and CDR3 extraction. VDJtools was used for post-analysis of the clonotype tables, and diversity was normalized by down-sampling every dataset to the size of the smallest sample. In repertoire overlap clustering, CDR3 amino acid sequences, but not nucleotide sequences, were matched to correct batch-related cross-sample contamination. TCRdb redid the processing of the public reads, applying fastp at Q25 and MiXCR, and retained in-frame beta chains. Rows merge per CDR3 protein into single entries with the most common DNA and genes. The V and J calls follow TCRdb's processing rather than the paper's. The sample has 700,000 to 900,000 distinct CDR3 sequences on record, just over 45% of them singletons. The ten largest account for roughly 4.5% of the sample.

Results and caveats for the whole study, not just this receptor: Strong co-clustering of samples prepared in the same batch was shown by direct clustering with F measure, prompting a batch-effect correction. The multiple sclerosis patient group was slightly younger than the control group. Significantly higher frequencies in patients than in controls were found for about five TRBV segments, including TRBV5-6, TRBV5-1 and TRBV20-1. Significantly lower normalized Chao1 diversity was found in multiple sclerosis patients than in controls, suggesting substantial peripheral T-cell clonal expansion.

Sequences were obtained from blood. This receptor chain uses TRBV7-3 and TRBJ2-1; no D gene is confidently identified. The sequence came from a girl between 10 and 17 years old with multiple sclerosis. The DNA sequence is TGTGCCAGCAGCTTAAGGGCTGGGTCCTACAATGAGCAGTTCTTC. It is translated as CASSLRAGSYNEQFF. This CDR3, with the reference TRBV7-3 and TRBJ2-1 proteins standing in past its ends, gives the full variable domain GAGVSQTPSNKVTEKGKYVELRCDPISGHTALYWYRQSLGQGPEFLIYFQGTGAADDSGLPNDRFFAVRPEGSVSTLKIQRTERGDSAVYLCASSLRAGSYNEQFFGPGTRLTVL.